What follows is one T cell receptor (beta chain) and its context. Generated by immunoSEQ multiplex PCR, the TCRdb table keeps only in-frame clones and is missing some. The data show 100,000 to 150,000 clones, approximately 92% seen once. This sample was taken from a study of cytomegalovirus exposure and HLA in healthy donors. This CDR3 comprises 17 residues. Per germline, CDR1 SGDLS and CDR2 YYNGEE. Trimming cost V 3 bases and J 4 bases; bases outside gene matches: 9. The rearrangement joins TRBV9 to TRBJ2-3; 12 bases align to TRBD2. The sample taken for sequencing was PBMCs. This TCR was recovered from a woman under 30 in good health and CMV-seronegative. The CDR3 DNA follows: TGTGCCAGCAGCGCCCCTAGCGGGGGGGTTAGCGCAGATACGCAGTATTTT. This codes for CASSAPSGGVSADTQYF. Based on the CDR3 plus reference TRBV9 and TRBJ2-3, the full variable domain is DSGVTQTPKHLITATGQRVTLRCSPRSGDLSVYWYQQSLDQGLQFLIQYYNGEERAKGNILERFSAQQFPDLHSELNLSSLELGDSALYFCASSAPSGGVSADTQYFGPGTRLTVL.